This T cell receptor beta chain was profiled in a study of blood T cell repertoires in COVID-19. Overall study: Donors in the United States, Italy and Spain gave samples during acute or convalescent COVID-19.

The Seattle patients joined while their infection was active and were tracked longitudinally afterward. In the source study's methods: Using reference gene primer amplification, nucleated cell counts were estimated. The protocol was immunoSEQ multiplex PCR, while the TCRdb copy is restricted to in-frame clones and leaves out a portion. That table supplies the V and J calls and clone size; D and trimming were determined from the DNA. The sample carries approximately 350,000 clones, roughly 90% recorded once. CDR1 and CDR2 from the germline V gene are SGHAT and FQNNGV. J lost 0 bases, V lost 0 bases, and 13 bases had no gene match. The CDR3 is made up of 20 amino acids.

The chain has TRBV11-2 and TRBJ2-3, with TRBD2 matching over 9 bases. Sequenced input: peripheral blood. The origin of this receptor is a woman in her twenties or thirties with COVID-19, enrolled during active disease. The CDR3 bases are TGTGCCAGCAGCTTAGATACCCTAGCGGGATATACAGTGAGCACAGATACGCAGTATTTT. Its protein is CASSLDTLAGYTVSTDTQYF.